This T cell receptor (beta chain) was identified during a study of response to subunit inactivated influenza vaccine (dated by TCRdb to about 2018). Broadly, across the study: To follow how T cells responded to a trivalent subunit inactivated influenza vaccine, the researchers relied on deep quantitative profiling of the T cell receptor repertoire.

Results the study describes overall, beyond this receptor: The authors suggested that each seasonal influenza vaccination may recruit only a limited number of new T cells.

Libraries were built with RT-PCR. Sequencer: Illumina HiSeq 2500. TCRdb reran the public reads through fastp at Q25 and MiXCR, keeping productive beta chains. Rows are unified per CDR3 protein, each entry keeping the most common DNA and genes. For this sample there are around 790,000 distinct CDR3 sequences; roughly 20% appear just once. 10% of the sample is taken by the ten largest. The germline V gene specifies SGHTA as CDR1 and FQGNSA as CDR2. The cysteine opens and the phenylalanine closes a CDR3 of 16 amino acids. CDR3 DNA only is kept here, 48 bases in frame from base 1. Trimming at the junction amounts to 0 bases on V and 6 bases on J, and the germline ends lie 14 bases apart. Concerning this clonotype: Its target antigen remains unknown. Base quality data are lacking; no much larger clone is found one base away.

The sequencing used PBMCs from blood, collected 5 to 6 days after vaccination. This receptor was obtained from a man aged 50 or older who received an inactivated influenza vaccine. Donor details come from another sample of the same person, matched by shared clones. The rearrangement joined TRBV7-2 to TRBJ2-2; TRBD2 is possibly the D segment (7 matching bases). The CDR3 reads as follows: CASSLARGALAGELFF. The DNA reads TGTGCCAGCAGCTTAGCCCGGGGGGCCCTGGCCGGGGAGCTGTTTTTT.